Below, 14 T cell receptor beta chains from the same sample are listed, as sequenced in a study of regulatory T cells in long-lasting Graves disease. Building the TCR beta libraries relied on iRepertoire HTBI primers, and CDR3 regions underwent Arm-PCR. Each CDR3 protein is one row after TCRdb ran MiXCR on the multiplex PCR reads. The table lists 500,000 to 800,000 distinct CDR3 sequences, about 32% of them singletons, with roughly 40% in the top ten. The time point denotes: persistent/refractory GD, antithyroid drugs over 5 years with positive TRAb. The TCR library was made from RNA extracted from PBMCs. The sample in question was peripheral blood mononuclear cells (PBMCs), obtained when the disease was refractory, from a patient treated with antithyroid drugs. The receptor set was obtained from a female donor with Graves disease.

This clonotype has only a few counts. This rearrangement joins TRBV5-1 to TRBJ1-6, with TRBD1 identical over 7 bases. The germline CDR1 and CDR2 sequences are SGHRS and YFSETQ. CDR3 length equals 16 residues. The J segment lost 4 bases and the V segment lost 0 bases, leaving 4 bases of the junction unmatched. The CDR3 spells CASSLGAGGYNSPLHF. In DNA, the CDR3 is TGCGCCAGCAGCTTGGGGGCAGGGGGTTATAATTCACCCCTCCACTTT.

This clonotype was seen repeatedly, ten times or more. The gene calls are TRBV12-3 or TRBV12-4 and TRBJ1-5; D gene unclear. Trimming pared 5 bases from V and 2 bases from J, leaving 10 bases between. The CDR3 loop spans 14 amino acids. The CDR3 DNA sequence: TGTGCCAGCAGTACGGGCGGGGGCAATCAGCCCCAGCATTTT. Residues: CASSTGGGNQPQHF.

This clonotype was observed many times. V is TRBV2 and J is TRBJ1-6; D ambiguous. The CDR3 contains 15 residues. Trimming took 6 bases from V and 9 from J, leaving 18 bases between them. Germline loops: CDR1 SNHLY, CDR2 FYNNEI. The CDR3 loop is CASSSTADLGSPLHF. The CDR3, as DNA: TGTGCCAGCAGCTCCACAGCGGACCTGGGTTCACCCCTCCACTTT.

This chain links TRBV19 with TRBJ2-7; D is possibly TRBD1 (5 bases). Germline CDR1 LNHDA, CDR2 SQIVND (reference sequence). CDR3 length: 15 residues. Trimming removed 8 bases at V and 3 bases at J, with 20 bases between. The CDR3 loop is CASRAGPGWDYEQYF. The DNA of the CDR3 is TGTGCCAGTCGCGCTGGGCCAGGGTGGGACTACGAGCAGTACTTC.

This clonotype has just a few counts. The chain is built from TRBV25-1 and TRBJ1-5, with D unresolved. The CDR3 has 14 amino acids. The germline V gene has CDR1 MGHDK and CDR2 SYGVNS. The V gene lost 1 base and the J gene lost 6 bases, with 10 bases spanning the gap. This chain's CDR3 is CASSEFGDGQPQHF. The CDR3 DNA follows: TGTGCCAGCAGTGAATTCGGAGACGGTCAGCCCCAGCATTTT.

The V call is TRBV6-1, the J call TRBJ1-3; TRBD1 aligns across 8 bases. The CDR3 has 14 residues. Germline trimming cut 7 bases from V and 3 bases from J; bases unmatched to any gene: 5. Looked up from germline, CDR1 is MNHNS and CDR2 is SASEGT. The CDR3 sequence is CASIRTGFGNTIYF. The CDR3 DNA sequence: TGTGCCAGCATTCGGACAGGGTTTGGAAACACCATATATTTT.

The chain uses TRBV27 and TRBJ1-1, with D perhaps matching TRBD1 (5 bases). Germline V gives CDR1 MNHEY, CDR2 SMNVEV (reference sequence). V was trimmed by 5 bases and J by 4 bases, leaving 20 bases between them. The CDR3 consists of 16 residues. The CDR3 DNA follows: TGTGCCAGCAGTCCTGGGGGACCCGGGGTTTCCACTGAAGCTTTCTTT. Translated, it gives CASSPGGPGVSTEAFF.

The chain has TRBV30 and TRBJ1-2, with D tentatively TRBD1 (6 bases). The CDR3 has 13 amino acids. In germline, CDR1 is GTSNPN, CDR2 SVGIG (reference sequence). V was cut by 4 bases and J by 8 bases, with 17 bases left in between. Here the CDR3 DNA reads TGTGCCTGGATGGGGGCAGGGCGATACGGCTACACCTTC. Its protein product is CAWMGAGRYGYTF. Variable domain in full (rest from reference TRBV30 and TRBJ1-2): SQTIHQWPATLVQPVGSPLSLECTVEGTSNPNLYWYRQAAGRGLQLLFYSVGIGQISSEVPQNLSASRPQDRQFILSSKKLLLSDSGFYLCAWMGAGRYGYTFGSGTRLTVV.

This clonotype has only a few counts. The genes are TRBV19 and TRBJ2-2, with 7 bases matching TRBD1. CDR1 and CDR2 (germline): LNHDA, SQIVND (reference sequence). The CDR3 has 15 residues. V lost 6 bases to trimming and J lost 4 bases; unmatched junction nucleotides: 8. The CDR3: CASRTTGVGTGELFF. For the CDR3, the DNA is TGTGCCAGTAGAACTACAGGGGTAGGCACCGGGGAGCTGTTTTTT.

This clonotype was counted ten times or more. V gene TRBV5-5 combines with J gene TRBJ2-7; 10 bases align to TRBD1. With 4 bases clipped from V and 4 bases from J, the junction kept 5 bases outside the gene matches. CDR1 is SGHKS and CDR2 is YYEKEE in the germline V gene (reference sequence). The CDR3 has 14 residues. CDR3 nucleotide sequence: TGTGCCAGCAGCATGACAGGGGGCGTGTACGAGCAGTACTTC. Protein: CASSMTGGVYEQYF.

This clonotype was detected many times. This chain connects TRBV30 to TRBJ1-2; D is undetermined. This CDR3 comprises 11 residues. V was clipped by 5 bases and J by 0 bases, with 4 bases between them. Germline V gene sequence: CDR1 GTSNPN, CDR2 SVGIG (reference sequence). CDR3 region: CAWQTNYGYTF. The CDR3 DNA follows: TGTGCCTGGCAGACTAACTATGGCTACACCTTC.

The J gene is TRBJ2-5, the V gene TRBV12-3 or TRBV12-4; 8 bases are shared with TRBD1. The J segment lost 1 base and the V segment lost 5 bases, leaving 12 bases of the junction unmatched. CDR3 length: 17 residues. The CDR3 here is CASSVLVPQGAQETQYF. The DNA of the CDR3 is TGTGCCAGCAGTGTATTGGTACCCCAGGGGGCCCAAGAGACCCAGTACTTC.

The gene calls are TRBV6-1 and TRBJ1-1, with TRBD1 identical over 11 bases. Trimming cost V 6 bases and J 7 bases; bases outside gene matches: 7. The CDR3 sequence is 14 residues long. CDR1 is MNHNS and CDR2 is SASEGT in the germline V gene. CDR3 protein: CASRKDRGRDEAFF. CDR3 sequence (DNA): TGTGCCAGCAGAAAGGACAGGGGGCGAGATGAAGCTTTCTTT.

V usage is TRBV20-1 and J usage is TRBJ2-7; D gene ambiguous. Per germline, CDR1 DFQATT and CDR2 SNEGSKA (reference sequence). Trimming removed 7 bases at V and 0 bases at J, with 13 bases between. The CDR3 is 13 amino acids. The CDR3 protein is CSGISHSSYEQYF. The CDR3 DNA is TGCAGTGGGATCTCGCATAGCTCCTACGAGCAGTACTTC.